These T cell receptor beta chains were read from a single sample in a study of CD8 T cells in Susac syndrome. TCRdb ran MiXCR on the immunoSEQ multiplex PCR reads and lists one entry per CDR3 protein. The sample has 95,000 or so distinct CDR3 sequences; 85% to 95% are singletons. The specimen was CD8+ T cells from PBMCs. These receptors were obtained from a human donor in good health. The CDR3 runs from the conserved cysteine through the conserved F or W. The D gene is left open where the match is weak. Size is omitted from some rows. Given values are once, few, many or a class for expanded clones.

abundance,v_gene,d_gene,j_gene,CDR3nt,CDR3aa
-,TRBV7-8,-,TRBJ2-7,TGTGCCAGCAGCGGACAGTACTACGAGCAGTACTTC,CASSGQYYEQYF
-,TRBV23-1,-,TRBJ1-4,TGCGCCAGCAGTCATTCGGTGGAGGGCTTTTTAGTAGAAAAACTGTTTTTT,CASSHSVEGFLVEKLFF
-,TRBV6-1,TRBD1,TRBJ1-5,TGTGCCAGCAGTGTCCGGGACAGCAGGTATAGCAATCAGCCCCAGCATTTT,CASSVRDSRYSNQPQHF
-,TRBV20-1,TRBD1,TRBJ2-4,TGCAGTGCTAGAGATCTCGGACAGGGCGCAAACATTCAGTACTTC,CSARDLGQGANIQYF
-,TRBV19,-,TRBJ1-1,TGTGCCAGTAGCTCAACTATTGAAGCTTTCTTT,CASSSTIEAFF
-,TRBV4-2,-,TRBJ1-2,TGTGCCAGCAGCCAAGCCAATATGGACCTTCGAGACTACTATGGCTACACCTTC,CASSQANMDLRDYYGYTF
-,TRBV13,TRBD1,TRBJ1-2,TGTGCCAGCAGCCTCCCCGCAGGGGGCGAACGAGGCTACACCTTC,CASSLPAGGERGYTF
-,TRBV9,TRBD1,TRBJ1-1,TGTGCCAGCAGCGTCCGGGACAGGGGAGGCTACACTGAAGCTTTCTTT,CASSVRDRGGYTEAFF
-,TRBV20-1,TRBD2,TRBJ2-5,TGCAGTGCGTCAGAACGGGGGGGCAGGGAGACCCAGTACTTC,CSASERGGRETQYF
few,TRBV27,-,TRBJ1-6,TGTGCCAGCAGCTCCTTTGGGCCGGTCTATAATTCCCCCCTCCACTTT,CASSSFGPVYNSPLHF
-,TRBV13,-,TRBJ2-5,TGTGCCAGCAGCTTAAGAGGGGCCCAAGAGACCCAGTACTTC,CASSLRGAQETQYF